This passage covers 4 T cell receptor beta chains from one sample sequenced in a study of blood T cell repertoires in COVID-19. Assay used: immunoSEQ multiplex PCR; TCRdb lists only in-frame clones, some missing. The profile covers roughly 250,000 clones, with approximately 91% appearing a single time and about 2.3% taken by the ten largest. Sequencing was carried out using PBMCs or T cells enriched from blood (not recorded which). The receptors originated from a woman aged 40-49 years with acute COVID-19.

This chain connects TRBV5-1 to TRBJ2-7; 9 bases are a match to TRBD1. The CDR3 has 14 amino acids. Trimming removed 4 bases from V and 6 bases from J; junction bases left unmatched: 8. In germline, CDR1 is SGHRS, CDR2 YFSETQ. The CDR3 DNA is TGCGCCAGCAGCGGAGGACAGGGGCCGGGCGAGCAGTACTTC. It is translated as CASSGGQGPGEQYF.

J is TRBJ2-2 and V is TRBV11-1; D is perhaps TRBD1 (5 bases). Trimming stripped 8 bases from V and 6 bases from J, with 16 bases between. The CDR3 is made up of 14 amino acids. CDR1 SGHAT and CDR2 FQDESV come from the germline V gene (reference sequence). The CDR3 protein is CASDKGAKSGELFF. The CDR3 coding sequence is TGTGCCAGCGATAAAGGGGCTAAGTCCGGGGAGCTGTTTTTT.

This chain uses TRBV11-1 with TRBJ2-1; 10 positions agree with TRBD2. Germline V gives CDR1 SGHAT, CDR2 FQDESV (reference sequence). CDR3 size: 15 residues. With 5 bases clipped from V and 12 bases from J, the junction kept 13 bases outside the gene matches. The CDR3 protein is CASSALAGLGEGQFF. DNA for the CDR3: TGTGCCAGCAGCGCACTAGCGGGATTGGGCGAGGGGCAGTTCTTC.

This clone was observed a handful of times. The chain employs TRBV19 and TRBJ2-2; possible D gene TRBD2, 5 bases. V was pared by 5 bases and J by 4 bases, with 17 bases between. CDR1 and CDR2 from the germline V gene are LNHDA and SQIVND (reference sequence). The CDR3 loop spans 16 amino acids. CDR3 amino acids: CASSPRGQTGTGELFF. The CDR3 DNA follows: TGTGCCAGTAGTCCCCGGGGTCAAACCGGCACCGGGGAGCTGTTTTTT. Supplemented by reference TRBV19 and TRBJ2-2, the full variable domain reads DGGITQSPKYLFRKEGQNVTLSCEQNLNHDAMYWYRQDPGQGLRLIYYSQIVNDFQKGDIAEGYSVSREKKESFPLTVTSAQKNPTAFYLCASSPRGQTGTGELFFGEGSRLTVL.